The clone carrying this TCR beta chain was observed at least ten times. The ends were cut back, 3 bases at V and 0 bases at J, with 9 bases in the middle. The CDR3 has 15 amino acids. There were TCR beta CDR3 regions amplified from RNA transcripts. With the HTBI primer set, the TCR CDR3 went through a first round of RT-PCR. TCRdb re-called the multiplex PCR reads with MiXCR, one entry per CDR3 protein. Of approximately 530,000 distinct CDR3 sequences listed, about 20% are singletons. These data come from a study of T cells in Graves' hyperthyroidism and ophthalmopathy. J is TRBJ1-3 and V is TRBV12-3 or TRBV12-4; no clear D. Specimen: blood. The TCR comes from a man between 40 and 49 years old with Graves' ophthalmopathy. For the CDR3, the DNA is TGTGCCAGCAGTTTCGACGAAAACTCTGGAAACACCATATATTTT. Translated: CASSFDENSGNTIYF.